This record concerns one T cell receptor (beta chain) sequence. The target antigen is unknown. TCRdb's table, derived via immunoSEQ multiplex PCR, lists solely in-frame clones and lacks some. Of approximately 17,000 clones in the sample, approximately 60% were seen once. This specimen comes from a study of Tregs in tolerant kidney transplant recipients. As for the study in general: Sorting used antibodies to exclude donor cells.

The germline V gene encodes CDR1 SEHNR and CDR2 FQNEAQ (reference sequence). This CDR3 comprises 16 residues. V shed 6 bases and J 5 bases; nucleotides not matched to a gene: 13. This receptor was identified in a human donor in good health. The chain uses TRBV7-9 and TRBJ2-3, with 8 positions matching TRBD2. Material for sequencing was Tregs from blood cultured with allogeneic cells. CDR3 sequence: CASRPTRGLVRDTQYF. The DNA of the CDR3 is TGTGCCAGCAGGCCCACAAGGGGACTAGTACGAGATACGCAGTATTTT.